This T cell receptor (beta chain) was sequenced in a study of blood T cell repertoires in COVID-19. The table came from immunoSEQ multiplex PCR; TCRdb's copy has only in-frame clones and leaves some out. The repertoire holds around 150,000 clones, with approximately 80% as singletons. This clone was seen repeatedly, ten times or more. The V end was cut by 1 base, the J end by 6 bases, with 11 bases between. Germline loops: CDR1 SGHNT, CDR2 YYREEE (reference sequence). The CDR3 is 14 amino acids. The chain links TRBV5-4 to TRBJ2-1, with D uncertain. The clonotype originates from a woman aged 35 to 49 with COVID-19, enrolled during active disease. The sequenced sample consisted of peripheral blood. Written as DNA, the CDR3 is TGTGCCAGCAGCTTGTGGCTAGGCGTCAATGAGCAGTTCTTC. This gives the protein CASSLWLGVNEQFF.